This T cell receptor beta chain stems from a study of CD8+CD57+ T cells in acquired aplastic anemia. This CDR3 comprises 16 residues. V lost 5 bases to trimming and J lost 5 bases, with 21 bases between them. CDR1 SGHTA and CDR2 FQGTGA come from the germline V gene. Profiling of TCR beta VDJ combinations and CDR3 sequences used genomic DNA as template. Using its own MiXCR run on the reads, TCRdb lists one record per CDR3 protein. The table shows about 270,000 distinct CDR3 sequences, with around three fifths occurring only once. V usage is TRBV7-3 and J usage is TRBJ1-1; D perhaps matches TRBD1 (5 bases). This TCR was sampled from a human donor with severe aplastic anemia or a healthy control (not recorded which). Sequenced: sorted CD4+, CD8+, or CD8+CD57+ T cells (not recorded which) from PBMCs. The CDR3 loop is CASSLQARGGGTEAFF. As DNA, the CDR3 is TGTGCCAGCAGCCTCCAGGCCCGGGGGGGTGGGACTGAAGCTTTCTTT.